The rows below give T cell receptor beta chains drawn from one sample of a study of blood T cell repertoires in COVID-19. Data came from immunoSEQ multiplex PCR; TCRdb stores just in-frame clones and leaves some out. The table shows 35,000 to 45,000 clones, with approximately 85% occurring only once. Sequencing input: peripheral blood. These receptors were taken from a man aged 60-69 years with acute or convalescent COVID-19. Both conserved end residues are part of each CDR3. D genes are given only for firm matches. Some rows have no size entry. The others give once, few or many, or a class for an expanded clone.

abundance: once; j_gene: TRBJ1-2; v_gene: TRBV29-1; d_gene: TRBD1; CDR3aa: CSVHRGSNYGYTF; CDR3nt: TGCAGCGTCCACAGGGGGTCTAACTATGGCTACACCTTC
abundance: .; j_gene: TRBJ2-5; v_gene: TRBV6-5; d_gene: TRBD2; CDR3aa: CASSYGGGQETQYF; CDR3nt: TGTGCCAGCAGTTACGGGGGGGGCCAAGAGACCCAGTACTTC
abundance: .; j_gene: TRBJ1-1; v_gene: TRBV14; d_gene: .; CDR3aa: CASRLLRGGNTEAFF; CDR3nt: TGTGCCAGCAGGCTCCTCCGGGGGGGGAACACTGAAGCTTTCTTT
abundance: .; j_gene: TRBJ2-7; v_gene: TRBV7-6; d_gene: .; CDR3aa: CASSPRSSDPYEQYF; CDR3nt: TGTGCCAGCAGCCCCCGCTCAAGCGACCCCTACGAGCAGTACTTC
abundance: .; j_gene: TRBJ2-2; v_gene: TRBV5-7; d_gene: .; CDR3aa: CASSLSFSELFF; CDR3nt: TGTGCCAGCAGCTTGTCTTTCTCGGAGCTGTTTTTT
abundance: .; j_gene: TRBJ2-6; v_gene: TRBV7-2; d_gene: .; CDR3aa: CASSLARAAGANVLTF; CDR3nt: TGTGCCAGCAGCTTAGCGCGGGCTGCTGGGGCCAACGTCCTGACTTTC
abundance: .; j_gene: TRBJ1-6; v_gene: TRBV14; d_gene: .; CDR3aa: CASSQLQGPLNSPFHF; CDR3nt: TGTGCCAGCAGCCAATTACAGGGACCCCTTAATTCACCCTTCCACTTT
abundance: .; j_gene: TRBJ1-4; v_gene: TRBV6-5; d_gene: .; CDR3aa: CASTGTYKKGEKLFF; CDR3nt: TGTGCCAGCACCGGGACATACAAGAAGGGTGAAAAACTGTTTTTT
abundance: .; j_gene: TRBJ2-2; v_gene: TRBV11-2; d_gene: TRBD2; CDR3aa: CASSWTAGGRSPTGELFF; CDR3nt: TGTGCCAGCAGCTGGACAGCGGGGGGAAGATCCCCCACCGGGGAGCTGTTTTTT
abundance: .; j_gene: TRBJ2-3; v_gene: TRBV4-3; d_gene: .; CDR3aa: CASSQGSITSDTQYF; CDR3nt: TGCGCCAGCAGCCAAGGATCAATAACATCAGATACGCAGTATTTT
abundance: .; j_gene: TRBJ1-6; v_gene: TRBV19; d_gene: .; CDR3aa: CASSSTNSPLHF; CDR3nt: TGTGCCAGTAGCTCCACAAATTCACCCCTCCACTTT
abundance: .; j_gene: TRBJ1-5; v_gene: TRBV30; d_gene: TRBD1; CDR3aa: CAWSAGGNGQPQHF; CDR3nt: TGTGCCTGGAGTGCAGGGGGCAACGGTCAGCCCCAGCATTTT
abundance: .; j_gene: TRBJ2-7; v_gene: TRBV7-9; d_gene: TRBD1; CDR3aa: CASSLTGPYEQYF; CDR3nt: TGTGCCAGCAGCTTGACAGGGCCCTACGAGCAGTACTTC
abundance: .; j_gene: TRBJ1-2; v_gene: TRBV19; d_gene: TRBD1; CDR3aa: CASKMEGAANYGYTF; CDR3nt: TGTGCCAGTAAGATGGAGGGGGCAGCTAACTATGGCTACACCTTC
abundance: .; j_gene: TRBJ2-5; v_gene: TRBV4-1; d_gene: TRBD2; CDR3aa: CASSATSAAQTQYF; CDR3nt: TGCGCCAGCAGTGCGACTAGCGCGGCTCAGACCCAGTACTTC
abundance: .; j_gene: TRBJ2-7; v_gene: TRBV11-1; d_gene: .; CDR3aa: CASSATSGEQYF; CDR3nt: TGTGCCAGCAGCGCGACCTCGGGGGAGCAGTACTTC
abundance: .; j_gene: TRBJ2-7; v_gene: TRBV28; d_gene: TRBD2; CDR3aa: CASSFRGLAGVYEQYF; CDR3nt: TGTGCCAGCAGCTTCCGAGGACTAGCGGGAGTCTACGAGCAGTACTTC
abundance: .; j_gene: TRBJ2-7; v_gene: TRBV6-5; d_gene: .; CDR3aa: CASVMLGGGRYEQYF; CDR3nt: TGTGCCAGCGTAATGCTGGGTGGGGGCCGCTACGAGCAGTACTTC
abundance: .; j_gene: TRBJ2-4; v_gene: TRBV6-5; d_gene: .; CDR3aa: CASSYSGGAAKNIQYF; CDR3nt: TGTGCCAGCAGTTACTCAGGGGGAGCGGCCAAAAACATTCAGTACTTC
abundance: .; j_gene: TRBJ2-7; v_gene: TRBV25-1; d_gene: TRBD1; CDR3aa: CASSAAGTGGIYEQYF; CDR3nt: TGTGCCAGCAGTGCCGCCGGGACAGGGGGAATATACGAGCAGTACTTC
abundance: once; j_gene: TRBJ2-5; v_gene: TRBV18; d_gene: .; CDR3aa: CASSRGYAETQYF; CDR3nt: TGTGCCAGCTCACGCGGTTATGCTGAGACCCAGTACTTC
abundance: few; j_gene: TRBJ1-1; v_gene: TRBV6-5; d_gene: TRBD1; CDR3aa: CASSYSQGPLNTEAFF; CDR3nt: TGTGCCAGCAGTTACTCACAGGGGCCCTTGAACACTGAAGCTTTCTTT
abundance: .; j_gene: TRBJ2-1; v_gene: TRBV19; d_gene: .; CDR3aa: CASSIGLGGDEQFF; CDR3nt: TGTGCCAGTAGTATAGGACTAGGAGGCGATGAGCAGTTCTTC
abundance: once; j_gene: TRBJ1-2; v_gene: TRBV27; d_gene: TRBD1; CDR3aa: CASVTIPGGTFSYTF; CDR3nt: TGTGCCAGCGTTACGATACCAGGGGGAACGTTTAGCTACACCTTC
abundance: few; j_gene: TRBJ2-7; v_gene: TRBV4-1; d_gene: .; CDR3aa: CASSPFDSATYEQYF; CDR3nt: TGCGCCAGCAGCCCATTTGACTCAGCAACCTACGAGCAGTACTTC
abundance: .; j_gene: TRBJ1-4; v_gene: TRBV6-5; d_gene: .; CDR3aa: CASKDAGPNQGRLFF; CDR3nt: TGTGCCAGCAAAGATGCGGGGCCGAATCAAGGGAGACTGTTTTTT
abundance: .; j_gene: TRBJ2-5; v_gene: TRBV13; d_gene: .; CDR3aa: CASSLWGEETQYF; CDR3nt: TGTGCCAGCAGCTTATGGGGCGAGGAGACCCAGTACTTC
abundance: .; j_gene: TRBJ2-3; v_gene: TRBV7-2; d_gene: .; CDR3aa: CASSQNTDTQYF; CDR3nt: TGTGCCAGCAGCCAAAACACAGATACGCAGTATTTT
abundance: .; j_gene: TRBJ2-1; v_gene: TRBV20-1; d_gene: TRBD2; CDR3aa: CSASRLAGGSYNEQFF; CDR3nt: TGCAGTGCTAGTAGGTTAGCGGGAGGATCCTACAATGAGCAGTTCTTC
abundance: .; j_gene: TRBJ1-1; v_gene: TRBV6-6; d_gene: .; CDR3aa: CASSYETVSEAFF; CDR3nt: TGTGCCAGCAGTTACGAGACAGTCAGTGAAGCTTTCTTT
abundance: .; j_gene: TRBJ2-1; v_gene: TRBV6-4; d_gene: .; CDR3aa: CASSEWSSYNEQFF; CDR3nt: TGTGCCAGCAGTGAGTGGAGCTCCTACAATGAGCAGTTCTTC
abundance: .; j_gene: TRBJ2-5; v_gene: TRBV28; d_gene: TRBD2; CDR3aa: CASSPQGLAGGYQETQYF; CDR3nt: TGTGCCAGCAGTCCGCAGGGGCTAGCGGGAGGGTACCAAGAGACCCAGTACTTC
abundance: .; j_gene: TRBJ1-2; v_gene: TRBV6-5; d_gene: TRBD1; CDR3aa: CASSEGATRPF; CDR3nt: TGTGCCAGCAGCGAGGGGGCGACGAGACCCTTC
abundance: few; j_gene: TRBJ2-1; v_gene: TRBV15; d_gene: .; CDR3aa: CATSLYNEQFF; CDR3nt: TGTGCCACCAGCCTCTACAATGAGCAGTTCTTC
abundance: .; j_gene: TRBJ2-2; v_gene: TRBV11-2; d_gene: TRBD2; CDR3aa: CASSPRTSGNTGELFF; CDR3nt: TGTGCCAGCAGCCCCAGGACTAGCGGCAACACCGGGGAGCTGTTTTTT
abundance: .; j_gene: TRBJ1-6; v_gene: TRBV3-1/TRBV3-2; d_gene: TRBD1; CDR3aa: CASSDSDRTNSPLHF; CDR3nt: TGTGCCAGCAGCGATTCGGACAGGACCAATTCACCCCTCCACTTT
abundance: .; j_gene: TRBJ1-6; v_gene: TRBV15; d_gene: .; CDR3aa: CATSRDLAAGMVNSPLHF; CDR3nt: TGTGCCACCAGCAGAGATTTAGCGGCAGGGATGGTGAATTCACCCCTCCACTTT
abundance: .; j_gene: TRBJ1-4; v_gene: TRBV6-4; d_gene: .; CDR3aa: CASSVNPGTNEKLFF; CDR3nt: TGTGCCAGCAGTGTTAATCCGGGGACTAATGAAAAACTGTTTTTT
abundance: few; j_gene: TRBJ2-6; v_gene: TRBV5-1; d_gene: .; CDR3aa: CASSKTDSGANVLTF; CDR3nt: TGCGCCAGCAGCAAGACAGACTCTGGGGCCAACGTCCTGACTTTC
abundance: few; j_gene: TRBJ1-5; v_gene: TRBV3-1/TRBV3-2; d_gene: TRBD1; CDR3aa: CASSRGTAQMPQHF; CDR3nt: TGTGCCAGCAGCCGCGGGACAGCGCAGATGCCCCAGCATTTT
abundance: .; j_gene: TRBJ1-5; v_gene: TRBV24-1; d_gene: TRBD1; CDR3aa: CATSDSGTVNQPQHF; CDR3nt: TGTGCCACCAGTGATTCCGGGACAGTCAATCAGCCCCAGCATTTT
abundance: .; j_gene: TRBJ1-1; v_gene: TRBV3-1/TRBV3-2; d_gene: .; CDR3aa: CASSQRRSTEAFF; CDR3nt: TGTGCCAGCAGCCAACGCCGCAGCACTGAAGCTTTCTTT
abundance: .; j_gene: TRBJ1-1; v_gene: TRBV28; d_gene: TRBD1; CDR3aa: CASRDRELNTEAFF; CDR3nt: TGTGCCAGCAGGGACAGGGAGTTGAACACTGAAGCTTTCTTT
abundance: once; j_gene: TRBJ1-1; v_gene: TRBV11-2; d_gene: .; CDR3aa: CASSPSGEWGTEAFF; CDR3nt: TGTGCCAGCAGCCCTAGCGGGGAATGGGGGACTGAAGCTTTCTTT
abundance: .; j_gene: TRBJ2-5; v_gene: TRBV6-6; d_gene: .; CDR3aa: CASRGGVEETQYF; CDR3nt: TGTGCCAGCAGAGGGGGGGTAGAAGAGACCCAGTACTTC
abundance: few; j_gene: TRBJ1-4; v_gene: TRBV7-3; d_gene: .; CDR3aa: CASSLNQGEELFF; CDR3nt: TGTGCCAGCAGCTTAAATCAGGGCGAGGAACTGTTTTTT
abundance: .; j_gene: TRBJ1-1; v_gene: TRBV7-2; d_gene: .; CDR3aa: CASSLRSGNEAFF; CDR3nt: TGTGCCAGCAGCTTAAGGTCAGGGAATGAAGCTTTCTTT
abundance: .; j_gene: TRBJ2-7; v_gene: TRBV7-3; d_gene: .; CDR3aa: CASSLDQTRREQYF; CDR3nt: TGTGCCAGCAGCTTAGACCAGACTAGGCGAGAGCAGTACTTC
abundance: .; j_gene: TRBJ2-5; v_gene: TRBV5-1; d_gene: TRBD2; CDR3aa: CASSPGGAAWETQYF; CDR3nt: TGCGCCAGCAGCCCCGGGGGGGCGGCTTGGGAGACCCAGTACTTC
abundance: .; j_gene: TRBJ1-3; v_gene: TRBV28; d_gene: TRBD1; CDR3aa: CASSNTGGSGNTIYF; CDR3nt: TGTGCCAGCAGTAACACAGGGGGCTCTGGAAACACCATATATTTT
abundance: .; j_gene: TRBJ2-1; v_gene: TRBV5-1; d_gene: TRBD2; CDR3aa: CASSLIAGLAGGKNNEQFF; CDR3nt: TGCGCCAGCAGCTTGATCGCGGGGCTAGCGGGAGGGAAAAACAATGAGCAGTTCTTC
abundance: few; j_gene: TRBJ2-1; v_gene: TRBV5-4; d_gene: TRBD1; CDR3aa: CASSPGGSSYNEQFF; CDR3nt: TGTGCCAGCAGCCCAGGGGGCAGCTCCTACAATGAGCAGTTCTTC
abundance: .; j_gene: TRBJ2-1; v_gene: TRBV24-1; d_gene: TRBD2; CDR3aa: CATSDPSGRYYNEQFF; CDR3nt: TGTGCCACCAGTGATCCTAGCGGGAGGTACTACAATGAGCAGTTCTTC
abundance: .; j_gene: TRBJ2-2; v_gene: TRBV28; d_gene: .; CDR3aa: CASTSGYTGELFF; CDR3nt: TGTGCCAGCACCTCAGGGTACACCGGGGAGCTGTTTTTT
abundance: .; j_gene: TRBJ2-5; v_gene: TRBV18; d_gene: .; CDR3aa: CASSPGQPQETQYF; CDR3nt: TGTGCCAGCTCACCGGGCCAGCCCCAAGAGACCCAGTACTTC
abundance: .; j_gene: TRBJ1-3; v_gene: TRBV27; d_gene: .; CDR3aa: CASSLDPRSTIYF; CDR3nt: TGTGCCAGCAGTCTCGACCCCCGGAGCACCATATATTTT
abundance: .; j_gene: TRBJ1-2; v_gene: TRBV19; d_gene: .; CDR3aa: CASSIGTGSAGYTF; CDR3nt: TGTGCCAGTAGTATAGGAACAGGCTCCGCTGGCTACACCTTC
abundance: .; j_gene: TRBJ2-7; v_gene: TRBV28; d_gene: TRBD2; CDR3aa: CASTPTGTSGRGSSYEQYF; CDR3nt: TGTGCCAGCACCCCCACCGGGACTAGCGGGAGGGGGAGCTCCTACGAGCAGTACTTC
abundance: once; j_gene: TRBJ1-1; v_gene: TRBV18; d_gene: TRBD1; CDR3aa: CASSRDRDTEAFF; CDR3nt: TGTGCCAGCTCACGCGACAGGGACACTGAAGCTTTCTTT
abundance: .; j_gene: TRBJ2-1; v_gene: TRBV29-1; d_gene: TRBD2; CDR3aa: CSVGNRAGEQFF; CDR3nt: TGCAGCGTGGGAAACAGAGCGGGGGAGCAGTTCTTC